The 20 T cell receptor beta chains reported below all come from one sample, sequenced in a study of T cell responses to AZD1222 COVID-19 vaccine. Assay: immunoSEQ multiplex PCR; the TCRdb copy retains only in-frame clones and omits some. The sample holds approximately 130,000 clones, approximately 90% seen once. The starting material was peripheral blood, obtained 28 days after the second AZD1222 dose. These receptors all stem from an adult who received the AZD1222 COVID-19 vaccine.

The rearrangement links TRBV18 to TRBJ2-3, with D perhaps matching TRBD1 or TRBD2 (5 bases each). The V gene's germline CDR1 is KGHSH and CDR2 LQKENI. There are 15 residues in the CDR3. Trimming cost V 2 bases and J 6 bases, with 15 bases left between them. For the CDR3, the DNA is TGTGCCAGCTCACCAGGGGCGGACTTTCGTGATACGCAGTATTTT. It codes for CASSPGADFRDTQYF.

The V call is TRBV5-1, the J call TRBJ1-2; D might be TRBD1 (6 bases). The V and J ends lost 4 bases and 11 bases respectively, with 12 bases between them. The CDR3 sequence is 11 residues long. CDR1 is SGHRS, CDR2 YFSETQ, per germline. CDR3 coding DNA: TGCGCCAGCAGCGATACAGGGTTTTACACCTTC. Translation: CASSDTGFYTF.

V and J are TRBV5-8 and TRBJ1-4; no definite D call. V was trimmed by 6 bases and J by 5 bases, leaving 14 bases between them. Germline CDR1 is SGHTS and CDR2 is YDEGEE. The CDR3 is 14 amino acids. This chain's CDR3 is CASTSGGHNEKLFF. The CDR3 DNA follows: TGTGCCAGCACCTCAGGAGGCCACAATGAAAAACTGTTTTTT.

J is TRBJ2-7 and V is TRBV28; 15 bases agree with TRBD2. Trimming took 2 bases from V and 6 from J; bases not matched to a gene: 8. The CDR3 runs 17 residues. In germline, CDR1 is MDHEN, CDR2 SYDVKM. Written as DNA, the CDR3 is TGTGCCAGCAGTTTAGGACTAGCGGGAGGGCCGGAGGGCGAGCAGTACTTC. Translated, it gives CASSLGLAGGPEGEQYF.

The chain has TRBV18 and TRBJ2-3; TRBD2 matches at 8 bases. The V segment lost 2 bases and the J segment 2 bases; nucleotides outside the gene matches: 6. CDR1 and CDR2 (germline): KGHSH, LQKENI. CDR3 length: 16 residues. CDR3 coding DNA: TGTGCCAGCTCACCAGGACTAGCAGAACTCACAGATACGCAGTATTTT. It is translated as CASSPGLAELTDTQYF.

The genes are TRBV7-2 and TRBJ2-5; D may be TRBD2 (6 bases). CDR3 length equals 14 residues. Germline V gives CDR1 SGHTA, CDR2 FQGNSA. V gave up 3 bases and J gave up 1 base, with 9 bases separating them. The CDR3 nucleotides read TGTGCCAGCAGCTTCTACGGGGGCCAAGAGACCCAGTACTTC. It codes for CASSFYGGQETQYF.

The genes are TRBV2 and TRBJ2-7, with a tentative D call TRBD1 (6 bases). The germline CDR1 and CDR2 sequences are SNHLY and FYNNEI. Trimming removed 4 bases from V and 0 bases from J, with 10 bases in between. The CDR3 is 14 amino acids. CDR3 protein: CASSGDRFSYEQYF. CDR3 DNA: TGTGCCAGCAGTGGCGACAGGTTCTCCTACGAGCAGTACTTC.

CDR3 nucleotide sequence: TGTGCCAGCTCACCTACGGACGACTCTGGAAACACCATATATTTT. Its protein product is CASSPTDDSGNTIYF. V and J are TRBV18 and TRBJ1-3, with D unclear. The CDR3 is 15 residues long. V was pared by 3 bases and J by 0 bases, with 9 bases between. Germline loops: CDR1 KGHSH, CDR2 LQKENI.

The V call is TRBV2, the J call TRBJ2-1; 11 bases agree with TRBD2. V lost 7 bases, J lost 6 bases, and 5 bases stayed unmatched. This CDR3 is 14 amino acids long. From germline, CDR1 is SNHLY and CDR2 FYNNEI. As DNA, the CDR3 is TGTGCCAGCAAAGGGACTAGCGGACTCAATGAGCAGTTCTTC. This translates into CASKGTSGLNEQFF.

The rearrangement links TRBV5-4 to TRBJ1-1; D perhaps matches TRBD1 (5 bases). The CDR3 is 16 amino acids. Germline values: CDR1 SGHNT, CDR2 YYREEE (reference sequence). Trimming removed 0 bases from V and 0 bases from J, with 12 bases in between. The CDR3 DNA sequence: TGTGCCAGCAGCTTGGAAGGACACCCACTGAACACTGAAGCTTTCTTT. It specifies CASSLEGHPLNTEAFF.

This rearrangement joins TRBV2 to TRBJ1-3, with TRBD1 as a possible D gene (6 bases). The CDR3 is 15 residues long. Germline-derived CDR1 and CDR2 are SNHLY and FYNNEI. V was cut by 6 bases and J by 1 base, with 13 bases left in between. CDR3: CASRATGYSGNTIYF. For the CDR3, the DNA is TGTGCCAGCAGAGCGACAGGATATTCTGGAAACACCATATATTTT.

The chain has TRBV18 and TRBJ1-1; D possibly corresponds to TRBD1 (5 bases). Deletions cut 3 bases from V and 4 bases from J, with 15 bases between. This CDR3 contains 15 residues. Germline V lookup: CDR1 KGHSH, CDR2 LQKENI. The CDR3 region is CASSPPGRRGTEAFF. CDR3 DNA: TGTGCCAGCTCACCTCCGGGACGGAGGGGCACTGAAGCTTTCTTT.

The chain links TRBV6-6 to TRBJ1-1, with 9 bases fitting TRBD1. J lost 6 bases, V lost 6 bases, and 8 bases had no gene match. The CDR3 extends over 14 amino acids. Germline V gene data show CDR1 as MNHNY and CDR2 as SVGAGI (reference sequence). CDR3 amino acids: CASSRTGDRAEAFF. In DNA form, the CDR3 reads TGTGCCAGCAGCCGGACAGGGGATCGGGCTGAAGCTTTCTTT.

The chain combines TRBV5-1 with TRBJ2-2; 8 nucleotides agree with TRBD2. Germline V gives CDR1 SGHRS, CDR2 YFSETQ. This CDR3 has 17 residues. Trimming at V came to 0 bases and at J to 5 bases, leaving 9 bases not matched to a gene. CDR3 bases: TGCGCCAGCAGCTTGGTACTAGCGGCAAGCACGACCGGGGAGCTGTTTTTT. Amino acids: CASSLVLAASTTGELFF.

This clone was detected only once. CDR3 in amino acids: CASSYSTGGSYGYTF. The CDR3, as DNA: TGTGCCAGCAGTTACTCGACAGGGGGCTCCTATGGCTACACCTTC. The V call is TRBV6-5, the J call TRBJ1-2; 10 bases are a match to TRBD1. The length of the CDR3 is 15 residues. Per the germline V gene, CDR1 is MNHEY and CDR2 is SVGAGI. The V gene end was trimmed by 0 bases and the J gene end by 4 bases; junction bases not matched to a gene: 2.

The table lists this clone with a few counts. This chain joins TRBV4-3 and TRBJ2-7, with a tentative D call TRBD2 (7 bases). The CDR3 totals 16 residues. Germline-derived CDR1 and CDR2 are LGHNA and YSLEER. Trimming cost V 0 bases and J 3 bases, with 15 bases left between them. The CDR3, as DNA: TGCGCCAGCAGCCAAGACCTAAGGGGGGGCAACTACGAGCAGTACTTC. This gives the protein CASSQDLRGGNYEQYF.

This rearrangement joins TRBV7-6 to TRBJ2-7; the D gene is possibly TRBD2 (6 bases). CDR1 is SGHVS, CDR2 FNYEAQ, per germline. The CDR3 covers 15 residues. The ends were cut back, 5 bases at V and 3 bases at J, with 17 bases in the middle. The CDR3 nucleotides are TGTGCCAGCAGCCAAATGGCTAGCGCCTTCTACGAGCAGTACTTC. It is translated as CASSQMASAFYEQYF.

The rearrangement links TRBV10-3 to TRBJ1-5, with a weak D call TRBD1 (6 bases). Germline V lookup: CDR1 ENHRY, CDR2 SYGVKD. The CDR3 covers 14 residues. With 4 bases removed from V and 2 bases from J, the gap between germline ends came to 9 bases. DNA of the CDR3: TGTGCCATCAGTGCAGGGGCCCGCAATCAGCCCCAGCATTTT. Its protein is CAISAGARNQPQHF.

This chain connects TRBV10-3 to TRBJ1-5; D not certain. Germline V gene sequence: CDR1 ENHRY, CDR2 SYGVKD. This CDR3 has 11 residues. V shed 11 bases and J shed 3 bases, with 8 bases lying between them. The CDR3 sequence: CAAGDNQPQHF. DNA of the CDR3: TGTGCCGCAGGAGACAATCAGCCCCAGCATTTT.

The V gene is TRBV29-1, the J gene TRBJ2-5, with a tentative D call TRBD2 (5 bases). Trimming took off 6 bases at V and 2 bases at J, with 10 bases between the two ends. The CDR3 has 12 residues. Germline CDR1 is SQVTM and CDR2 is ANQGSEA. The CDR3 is CSVGAEQETQYF. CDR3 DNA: TGCAGCGTCGGAGCGGAGCAAGAGACCCAGTACTTC.